These 23 T cell receptor beta chains originate from one sample sequenced in a study of shared clonotypes between healthy human individuals. Assay: immunoSEQ multiplex PCR; the TCRdb copy retains only in-frame clones and omits some. The table includes 2 million to 3 million clones, 93% detected once. Specimen: naive CD4+ T cells from PBMCs. Subset: CD45RA+ positively selected. All receptors derive from a man aged 18 to 30 in good health. Some clones in this sample may be carry-over from other donors' samples.

The V call is TRBV4-1, the J call TRBJ2-7; D perhaps matches TRBD1 (6 bases). The CDR3 covers 14 residues. V was cut by 0 bases and J by 3 bases, with 9 bases left in between. CDR1 MGHRA and CDR2 YSYEKL come from the germline V gene. CDR3 amino acids: CASSQDVRGYEQYF. CDR3 in DNA: TGCGCCAGCAGCCAAGATGTCAGGGGCTACGAGCAGTACTTC.

V and J are TRBV27 and TRBJ2-2, with a possible D match to TRBD1 (6 bases). V was trimmed by 6 bases and J by 8 bases, leaving 13 bases between them. The V gene's germline CDR1 is MNHEY and CDR2 SMNVEV (reference sequence). The CDR3 spans 13 residues. The CDR3 DNA follows: TGTGCCAGCAGCCCTCCAGGGGTAGGGGAGCTGTTTTTT. It codes for CASSPPGVGELFF.

The gene calls are TRBV9 and TRBJ2-7; D is perhaps TRBD1 (6 bases). CDR3 length equals 14 residues. Germline loops: CDR1 SGDLS, CDR2 YYNGEE. The V gene lost 5 bases and the J gene lost 2 bases, with 14 bases spanning the gap. The CDR3 nucleotides read TGTGCCAGCAGTTATAGGGACAAACCCTACGAGCAGTACTTC. Protein product: CASSYRDKPYEQYF.

The rearrangement links TRBV6-1 to TRBJ2-7, with 9 bases lining up with TRBD1. The V gene's germline CDR1 is MNHNS and CDR2 SASEGT. V dropped 8 bases and J dropped 2; count of bases not matched to a gene: 7. CDR3 length: 14 residues. The CDR3 DNA follows: TGTGCCAGCGAATCCGGGACAGGGACCTACGAGCAGTACTTC. It yields the protein CASESGTGTYEQYF.

The chain employs TRBV2 and TRBJ2-6; D gene unclear. The CDR3 contains 15 residues. V was pared by 6 bases and J by 0 bases, with 9 bases between. The germline V gene encodes CDR1 SNHLY and CDR2 FYNNEI. The CDR3 reads CASSVRYSGANVLTF. CDR3 DNA sequence: TGTGCCAGCAGCGTCAGATACTCTGGGGCCAACGTCCTGACTTTC.

The chain has TRBV10-3 and TRBJ1-2, with TRBD1 matching over 8 bases. V lost 8 bases to trimming and J lost 8 bases; unmatched junction nucleotides: 10. Germline assignment: CDR1 ENHRY and CDR2 SYGVKD. CDR3 length: 13 amino acids. This CDR3 reads CAILRDRRAGYTF. The CDR3, as DNA: TGTGCCATCCTACGGGACAGGAGGGCAGGCTACACCTTC.

On this clone itself: Other DNA sequences in the same sample also yield this CDR3. This chain links TRBV2 with TRBJ1-1, with a tentative D call TRBD1 (5 bases). CDR3 length: 14 residues. In germline, CDR1 is SNHLY, CDR2 FYNNEI. Trimming shortened V by 3 bases and J by 0 bases, and 8 bases separated the two germline ends. The chain's CDR3 is CASSEQTVNTEAFF. Here the CDR3 DNA reads TGTGCCAGCAGTGAGCAGACAGTGAACACTGAAGCTTTCTTT.

The chain links TRBV7-6 to TRBJ2-7, with D perhaps TRBD1 (5 bases). V lost 1 base, J lost 3 bases, and 13 bases lay in between. Germline assignment: CDR1 SGHVS and CDR2 FNYEAQ. The CDR3 contains 15 residues. The CDR3 is CASSLGSQGFYEQYF. For the CDR3, the DNA is TGTGCCAGCAGCTTAGGGAGCCAGGGTTTCTACGAGCAGTACTTC.

This chain joins TRBV6-5 and TRBJ1-6; possibly TRBD1 for D (6 bases). The germline V gene encodes CDR1 MNHEY and CDR2 SVGAGI. Trimming cost V 4 bases and J 7 bases, with 17 bases left between them. This CDR3 is 16 amino acids long. CDR3 in amino acids: CASSFGQKYPNSPLHF. The CDR3 bases are TGTGCCAGCAGTTTCGGACAGAAGTATCCCAATTCACCCCTCCACTTT.

The chain carries TRBV6-6 and TRBJ2-7; possible D gene TRBD2, 5 bases. Germline V CDR1 and CDR2: MNHNY, SVGAGI (reference sequence). V was pared by 5 bases and J by 3 bases, with 8 bases between. The CDR3 spans 12 residues. The CDR3 nucleotides are TGTGCCAGCAGTGCCAGCGGCTACGAGCAGTACTTC. It codes for CASSASGYEQYF.

The chain combines TRBV6-6 with TRBJ1-5, with a tentative D call TRBD1 (5 bases). The V gene's germline CDR1 is MNHNY and CDR2 SVGAGI (reference sequence). V lost 2 bases to trimming and J lost 5 bases, with 13 bases between them. The CDR3 contains 15 residues. In DNA form, the CDR3 reads TGTGCCAGCAGTTACCCGGACACTCCTTATCAGCCCCAGCATTTT. It yields the protein CASSYPDTPYQPQHF.

A note on this clone: Sequence at one end of the junction differs from germline and may be a read error. The chain combines TRBV19 with TRBJ1-3; D remains ambiguous. The CDR3 contains 11 residues. Germline CDR1 is LNHDA and CDR2 is SQIVND (reference sequence). The CDR3 DNA is TGCCTGATGAATTGCGGAAACACCATATATTTT. It specifies CLMNCGNTIYF.

V is TRBV4-3 and J is TRBJ2-1, with 7 nucleotides matching TRBD2. The CDR3 runs to 16 residues. V trimming: 4 bases; J trimming: 4 bases; junction bases outside the gene matches: 10. Germline-derived CDR1 and CDR2 are LGHNA and YSLEER. CDR3 sequence: CASSPHPASGYNEQFF. CDR3 sequence (DNA): TGCGCCAGCAGCCCCCACCCGGCTAGCGGATACAATGAGCAGTTCTTC.

This clone appeared a single time. The V and J genes are TRBV15 and TRBJ2-3, with 8 bases aligning to TRBD2. Trimming at V came to 5 bases and at J to 5 bases, leaving 24 bases not matched to a gene. The germline CDR1 and CDR2 sequences are LNHNV and YYDKDF (reference sequence). The CDR3 is made up of 20 amino acids. The CDR3: CATSSEKTSGLLSQRDTQYF. Here the CDR3 DNA reads TGTGCCACCAGCTCAGAGAAAACTAGCGGCCTTCTTAGTCAGAGAGATACGCAGTATTTT.

This chain connects TRBV6-6 to TRBJ1-2; D is ambiguous. CDR1 and CDR2 (germline): MNHNY, SVGAGI (reference sequence). Deletions cut 2 bases from V and 4 bases from J, with 8 bases between. The CDR3 covers 13 residues. The CDR3 loop reads CASSYEEIYGYTF. In DNA, the CDR3 is TGTGCCAGCAGTTACGAGGAAATCTATGGCTACACCTTC.

The rearrangement joins TRBV5-1 to TRBJ1-2; D gene unclear. Germline V lookup: CDR1 SGHRS, CDR2 YFSETQ. The CDR3 runs 16 residues. V dropped 4 bases and J dropped 8 bases, with 24 bases sitting between them. In DNA, the CDR3 is TGCGCCAGCAGCACGGGTGATGTGGGGTACCCAGAAGGCTACACCTTC. It translates to CASSTGDVGYPEGYTF. The entire variable domain, with the rest obtained from reference TRBV5-1 and TRBJ1-2, is as follows: KAGVTQTPRYLIKTRGQQVTLSCSPISGHRSVSWYQQTPGQGLQFLFEYFSETQRNKGNFPGRFSGRQFSNSRSEMNVSTLELGDSALYLCASSTGDVGYPEGYTFGSGTRLTVV.

V usage is TRBV30 and J usage is TRBJ1-5; D is undetermined. V was cut by 0 bases and J by 1 base, with 13 bases left in between. Germline CDR1 reads GTSNPN; CDR2 reads SVGIG (reference sequence). This CDR3 spans 16 amino acids. CDR3 in amino acids: CAWSVRGRGSNQPQHF. The DNA of the CDR3 is TGTGCCTGGAGTGTACGTGGCAGAGGCAGCAATCAGCCCCAGCATTTT. Complete variable domain (other parts from reference TRBV30 and TRBJ1-5): SQTIHQWPATLVQPVGSPLSLECTVEGTSNPNLYWYRQAAGRGLQLLFYSVGIGQISSEVPQNLSASRPQDRQFILSSKKLLLSDSGFYLCAWSVRGRGSNQPQHFGDGTRLSIL.

Of note for this clone: Other DNA sequences in the same sample also yield this CDR3. J is TRBJ2-5 and V is TRBV7-2, with D hard to call. The germline V gene encodes CDR1 SGHTA and CDR2 FQGNSA. This CDR3 region has 13 residues. The V end was cut by 6 bases, the J end by 4 bases, with 12 bases between. In DNA form, the CDR3 reads TGTGCCAGCAGTCTACTGGGGTTAGAGACCCAGTACTTC. Translating it yields CASSLLGLETQYF.

The chain recombines TRBV28 with TRBJ2-7; D not resolved. Germline V lookup: CDR1 MDHEN, CDR2 SYDVKM. This CDR3 contains 12 residues. The V gene lost 2 bases and the J gene lost 7 bases, with 9 bases spanning the gap. In DNA, the CDR3 is TGTGCCAGCAGTTTACAGCCTACGGAGCAGTACTTC. Encoded protein: CASSLQPTEQYF.

The chain couples TRBV20-1 to TRBJ1-1; D is possibly TRBD1 (6 bases). In germline, CDR1 is DFQATT, CDR2 SNEGSKA (reference sequence). The germline V and J ends were trimmed by 6 bases and 5 bases, with 10 bases remaining between them. The CDR3 is 11 amino acids. The CDR3 spells CSAPDSTEAFF. The CDR3 DNA is TGCAGTGCCCCGGACAGTACTGAAGCTTTCTTT.

This clone appeared a single time. The chain carries TRBV5-6 and TRBJ1-1; the match to TRBD1 covers 7 bases. V lost 5 bases to trimming and J lost 4 bases; unmatched junction nucleotides: 8. Looked up from germline, CDR1 is SGHDT and CDR2 is YYEEEE. This CDR3 spans 14 amino acids. CDR3 coding DNA: TGTGCCAGCAGAATCCGGGACAGCCTCACTGAAGCTTTCTTT. Residues: CASRIRDSLTEAFF.

V is TRBV5-4 and J is TRBJ2-5, with 9 nucleotides matching TRBD1. The closer fit of TRBJ2-7 to the DNA end suggests the J call may be wrong. Germline assignment: CDR1 SGHNT and CDR2 YYREEE (reference sequence). CDR3 length: 13 amino acids. CDR3 bases: TGTGCCAGCAGCCCGGGGACAGGGCCCGAGCAGTACTTC. It translates to CASSPGTGPEQYF.

V and J are TRBV9 and TRBJ2-2; D unclear. This CDR3 region has 14 residues. Germline lookup yields CDR1 SGDLS and CDR2 YYNGEE. The V end lost 6 bases, the J end lost 1 base, and 10 bases lay between the germline ends. The CDR3 reads CASNRHMNTGELFF. In DNA, the CDR3 is TGTGCCAGCAATAGACATATGAACACCGGGGAGCTGTTTTTT.